These T cell receptor beta chains were read from a single sample in a study of shared clonotypes between healthy human individuals. Assay used: immunoSEQ multiplex PCR; TCRdb lists only in-frame clones, some missing. The sample has about 2 million clones, 85% to 95% seen once; the top ten hold 0.13%. Source material: naive CD4+ T cells sorted from blood. These TCRs come from a man aged 18 to 35 in good health. Both conserved end residues are part of each CDR3. D genes are given only for firm matches. Clone size is stated in some rows and not others, as once, few, many or a class when expanded.

>.|.|TRBJ2-1|TRBV7-2|11
TGTGCCAGCAGCCCCTTCAATGAGCAGTTCTTC
CASSPFNEQFF
>.|.|TRBJ1-2|TRBV27|15
TGTGCCAGCAGCCCCGGGGGGGGAGCTAACTATGGCTACACCTTC
CASSPGGGANYGYTF
>TRBD2|.|TRBJ2-7|TRBV27|15
TGTGCCAGCAGTTTATCAACTAGCGGATCCTACGAGCAGTACTTC
CASSLSTSGSYEQYF
>.|.|TRBJ2-3|TRBV20-1|11
TGCAGTGCTAGGGTAGGGGAAACGCAGTATTTT
CSARVGETQYF
>TRBD2|.|TRBJ2-1|TRBV9|15
TGTGCCAGCAGCGTAGGCGGGAGGGCCTCCGGTGAGCAGTTCTTC
CASSVGGRASGEQFF
>.|.|TRBJ2-7|TRBV6-1|14
TGTGCCAGCAGGACTACACTCTTCTCCTACGAGCAGTACTTC
CASRTTLFSYEQYF
>TRBD1|.|TRBJ1-1|TRBV29-1|14
TGCAGCGTTGAACCCCGGGACAGGGGAGGTGAAGCTTTCTTT
CSVEPRDRGGEAFF
>.|many|TRBJ1-3|TRBV30|13
TGTGCCTGGAGAACCGGGCCCAGAAACACCATATATTTT
CAWRTGPRNTIYF
>TRBD1|.|TRBJ1-6|TRBV7-9|16
TGTGCCAGCAGCTTAGGACAGGGAGGCAATAATTCACCCCTCCACTTT
CASSLGQGGNNSPLHF
>.|.|TRBJ2-7|TRBV15|17
TGTGCCACCAGCAGAGATAGATCTGGCTCAGCAGTCTACGAGCAGTACTTC
CATSRDRSGSAVYEQYF
>TRBD2|.|TRBJ2-5|TRBV5-1|16
TGCGCCAGCAGCTTGCCCCTCAGCGGGAGCGCGGAGACCCAGTACTTC
CASSLPLSGSAETQYF
>TRBD2|.|TRBJ2-3|TRBV4-3|16
TGCGCCAGCAGCGCGAGGACTAGCGGGAGTACAGATACGCAGTATTTT
CASSARTSGSTDTQYF
>.|few|TRBJ1-5|TRBV6-6|14
TGTGCCAGCAGTTACAGTTATAGCAATCAGCCCCAGCATTTT
CASSYSYSNQPQHF
>.|.|TRBJ2-7|TRBV11-2|17
TGTGCCAGCAGCCTAACCACAGGGAAAGTTCTGCCCTACGAGCAGTACTTC
CASSLTTGKVLPYEQYF
>.|.|TRBJ2-2|TRBV19|14
TGTGCCAGTAAACCCAGGGATGATCCCGGGGAGCTGTTTTTT
CASKPRDDPGELFF
>TRBD2|.|TRBJ2-1|TRBV29-1|14
TGCAGCGTTCAGACTAGCGGGAGTTGGAATGAGCAGTTCTTC
CSVQTSGSWNEQFF
>.|.|TRBJ1-5|TRBV14|17
TGTGCCAGCAGCCAAGATTGGGGACGGAGGGGATCAAAGCCCCAGCATTTT
CASSQDWGRRGSKPQHF
>TRBD1|.|TRBJ1-1|TRBV5-1|14
TGCGCCAGCAGCCCAGGGACAGCGAACACTGAAGCTTTCTTT
CASSPGTANTEAFF
>TRBD1|.|TRBJ2-3|TRBV18|16
TGTGCCAGCTCACCGCCCGGGACAGGGAACGCAGATACGCAGTATTTT
CASSPPGTGNADTQYF
>.|.|TRBJ2-5|TRBV7-9|14
TGTGCCAGCAGCCCAACTACCCTACAAGAGACCCAGTACTTC
CASSPTTLQETQYF
>TRBD1|.|TRBJ1-6|TRBV5-1|19
TGCGCCAGCAGCCGGTTCCTAACCGGCGTACGGGACAGTAATTCACCCCTCCACTTT
CASSRFLTGVRDSNSPLHF
>TRBD1|.|TRBJ2-5|TRBV6-6|13
TGTGCCAGCAGGGGACAGGGAGGGGAGACCCAGTACTTC
CASRGQGGETQYF
>TRBD1|.|TRBJ1-4|TRBV4-2|16
TGTGCCAGCAGCCATACTAGGGGACAGAGCCACGAAAAACTGTTTTTT
CASSHTRGQSHEKLFF
>.|.|TRBJ1-1|TRBV6-5|14
TGTGCCAGCAGATTAGTTCGGGCCTCATCAAGTGCTTTCTTT
CASRLVRASSSAFF
>TRBD1|.|TRBJ1-2|TRBV5-1|14
TGCGCCAGCAGCTTGTCACAGGGGGAAGATGGCTACACCTTC
CASSLSQGEDGYTF
>.|.|TRBJ2-5|TRBV7-9|15
TGTGCCAGCAGCTTAGGTGGGTCCAACCAAGAGACCCAGTACTTC
CASSLGGSNQETQYF
>.|.|TRBJ1-5|TRBV5-4|13
TGTGCCAGCAGCGTACAGGGAAGGCAGCCCCAGCATTTT
CASSVQGRQPQHF
>.|once|TRBJ1-4|TRBV27|14
TGTGCCAGCAGTTTATCTGGGTTGGGTGAAAAACTGTTTTTT
CASSLSGLGEKLFF
>TRBD1|few|TRBJ1-6|TRBV5-1|14
TGCGCCAGCAGCTTGGGACAGGGGGAAGGTCCCCTCCACTTT
CASSLGQGEGPLHF
>.|once|TRBJ1-2|TRBV25-1|13
TGTGCCAGCAGTGCAGGGTTTGGGTATGGCTACACCTTC
CASSAGFGYGYTF
>.|.|TRBJ1-6|TRBV28|14
TGTGCCAGCAGTTCCCCCGGGGATAGTTCACCCCTCCACTTT
CASSSPGDSSPLHF
>TRBD2|.|TRBJ2-7|TRBV19|14
TGTGCCAGTAGTAGTCAGCGGGGAACCTACGAGCAGTACTTC
CASSSQRGTYEQYF
>.|.|TRBJ2-7|TRBV5-6|11
TGTGCCAGCAGCCTGGGGTACGAGCAGTACTTC
CASSLGYEQYF
>TRBD1|.|TRBJ1-5|TRBV18|15
TGTGCCAGCTCACCACAGGGGGCTATGGATCAGCCCCAGCATTTT
CASSPQGAMDQPQHF
>TRBD1|once|TRBJ2-2|TRBV30|14
TGTGCCTGGAGTACAGGGGGAAACACCGGGGAGCTGTTTTTT
CAWSTGGNTGELFF
>TRBD1|.|TRBJ1-4|TRBV7-9|15
TGTGCCAGCAGCTTACCGACAGGGGATAGTGAAAAACTGTTTTTT
CASSLPTGDSEKLFF
>.|.|TRBJ2-5|TRBV6-8|15
TGTGCCAGCATTGAAGTACTAGCAGAAGAAGAGACCCAGTACTTC
CASIEVLAEEETQYF
>.|.|TRBJ1-1|TRBV27|12
TGTGCCAGCAGTTTTCCGGCAGGGCGGACTTTCTTT
CASSFPAGRTFF
>.|.|TRBJ1-3|TRBV6-5|15
TGTGCCAGCAGTTCCGGGCTTCTCTCTGGAAACACCATATATTTT
CASSSGLLSGNTIYF
>.|.|TRBJ2-7|TRBV10-3|17
TGTGCCATCAGTGAGTCGAAGGGGCTGACCCACTCCTACGAGCAGTACTTC
CAISESKGLTHSYEQYF
>.|.|TRBJ2-5|TRBV4-1|17
TGCGCCAGCAGCCAAAGAAGCCCACTAAGCCCTCAAGAGACCCAGTACTTC
CASSQRSPLSPQETQYF
>.|.|TRBJ2-2|TRBV2|15
TGTGCCAGCAGCCCCACGGCCGTGGGGCCCGGGGAGCTGTTTTTT
CASSPTAVGPGELFF
>.|.|TRBJ1-4|TRBV29-1|12
TGCAGCGTTGCCGATGGCGGGGAAAAACTGTTTTTT
CSVADGGEKLFF